This T cell receptor (beta chain) originates from a study of T cells in tuberculosis. Whole-study context: In South Africa, adults with active tuberculosis were compared with IGRA-negative and latently infected IGRA-positive adolescents.

Some clones are missing from TCRdb's copy, which holds only in-frame ones; the method was immunoSEQ multiplex PCR. The data show under 35,000 clones, 94% seen once. On average approximately 90,000 T cells per donor were immunosequenced. Study-level findings and limits: Active tuberculosis alpha repertoires lay closer to GMM-specific TCRs than controls'. Active tuberculosis cases were adults; controls were adolescents.

A note on this clone: Its antigen is unknown.

The CDR3 spans 13 residues. The germline gives CDR1 SGHDT, CDR2 YYEEEE. The V end lost 3 bases, the J end lost 6 bases, and 12 bases lay between the germline ends. The specimen sequenced was PBMCs. V and J are TRBV5-6 and TRBJ2-5, with D perhaps TRBD1 (5 bases). This sequence originates from a donor aged 10 to 29 with latent tuberculosis or without tuberculosis infection. This chain's CDR3 is CASSSSGSQTQYF. DNA of the CDR3: TGTGCCAGCAGCTCCTCAGGGTCACAGACCCAGTACTTC.